What follows is one T cell receptor beta chain and its context. Its antigen is not identified. The protocol was immunoSEQ multiplex PCR, while the TCRdb copy is restricted to in-frame clones and leaves out a portion. Among over 5,500 clones, around half were seen once, and the ten largest hold about a sixth. These data originate in a study of CD4+ T cells in melanoma. Broader study findings: Neoantigen-specific CD4+ T cells in melanoma reportedly had diverse differentiation states. A reported correlation linked neoantigen-specific CD4+ T cells to CD8+, macrophage and B cell function.

CDR1 and CDR2 (germline): SGHRS, YFSETQ. Trimming took 4 bases from V and 5 from J, leaving 16 bases between them. The CDR3 loop spans 15 amino acids. Sequenced sample: cells from a culture (not recorded whether cultured in vitro). This TCR came from a human donor with melanoma. The V and J genes are TRBV5-1 and TRBJ1-5; the D gene is possibly TRBD1 (5 bases). CDR3 coding DNA: TGCGCCAGCAGCCTCATCGGGGGTCCAGATCAGCCCCAGCATTTT. It yields the protein CASSLIGGPDQPQHF. Drawing the rest from reference TRBV5-1 and TRBJ1-5, the complete variable domain is KAGVTQTPRYLIKTRGQQVTLSCSPISGHRSVSWYQQTPGQGLQFLFEYFSETQRNKGNFPGRFSGRQFSNSRSEMNVSTLELGDSALYLCASSLIGGPDQPQHFGDGTRLSIL.